The source of this TCR beta chain is a study of cytomegalovirus exposure and HLA in healthy donors (dated by TCRdb to 2016 to 2017). Regarding the study in general: An earlier analysis of approximately 640 of the donors reported approximately 270 Gb of sequence data and 117 million unique TCR beta sequences from about 179 million T cells. An early release covering around 630 HLA-typed donors comprised about 300 gigabases of sequencing data and around 85 million unique TCR sequences. Among the approximately 400 genotyped donors, around 81% belonged to the genetic ancestry cluster associated with self-reported Caucasian donors. The study was designed to test whether signatures of past pathogen exposure could be identified by cataloging public T cell receptors. Using immunosequencing, the study profiled T cell repertoires from around 670 subjects and related those repertoires to cytomegalovirus serostatus. In addition to the first cohort of 666 subjects, a separate validation cohort of around 110 different subjects was used. To predict cytomegalovirus infection status, the study brought together high-throughput TCR immunosequencing, statistical association of individual TCRs with disease status, and machine learning. A later analysis re-analyzed previously published TCR beta repertoires from 666 donors and added high-resolution HLA genotyping to study TCR occurrence patterns. Rather than using new phenotypic data, the later analysis identified candidate immune exposures from TCR beta sequences and from how often those sequences occurred across donors. To decide whether each TCR beta V gene segment behaved as functional or pseudogenic, an earlier analysis of approximately 600 of the donors relied on high-throughput TCR beta sequencing. Donor age, sex, ethnicity and CMV serostatus were compiled together with the repertoire data. Genome-wide SNP genotypes for about 60% of the roughly 700 donors were used in a later genetic analysis, which treated that subset as a discovery cohort. Every repertoire in the discovery cohort had been generated on one and the same sequencing platform. Class I and class II HLA loci were covered by the typing at four-digit resolution. The number of typed donors differed by locus: roughly 629-630 for A, B, C, DRB1 and DQB1; approximately 520 for DQA1; fewer than 610 for DPA1; and about 470 for DPB1. Roughly 5 DR-DQ haplotypes were handled as single units for association and clustering, since linkage in the cohort was strong. On average, roughly 240,000 unique TCR beta nucleotide sequences were sequenced per donor among several hundred genotyped donors of the cohort, with roughly a sixth of those sequences being non-productive. Findings and caveats that apply to the study as a whole: The authors suggested that the approach could potentially be extended to other disease states and immunological phenotypes. While some public TCRs were present in many individuals, most TCR sequences turned up only very rarely across donors. In vitro tests confirmed that a few of the cytomegalovirus-associated TCR beta chains recognize cytomegalovirus antigens. Cytomegalovirus status was reported to be diagnosed by the classifier with high specificity and sensitivity in both the original and validation cohorts. The sequencing pipeline was judged likely to have produced a cluster of highly shared sequence variants as a technical artifact. Because some donors lacked HLA typing at each locus, the association tests relied only on the typed subset. Assigning TCR associations to individual alleles was difficult when HLA alleles, especially DR and DQ, strongly co-occurred. An earlier analysis of 587 of the donors showed that most TCR beta V segments appeared in productive rearrangements either about 87% or about 30% of the time, which broadly matched IMGT annotations. CMV serostatus was the only immune exposure information available for the cohort. Some IMGT-functional V segments, including TRBV6-2 and TRBV6-3, could not be distinguished by the 87-base-pair reads and were therefore excluded. In a later analysis, HLA-associated TCR beta chains were found to be more clonally expanded and to have lower generation probabilities than equally common non-associated chains. The cohort was sequenced for TCR beta chains only, and without alpha or paired-chain data the features that could be detected were limited. Specific HLA alleles were associated with over 15,000 TCR beta sequences at a false discovery rate of 0.05 in a later analysis. The presence/absence analyses assumed that sequencing depth was roughly uniform across donors, and that assumption may not be true. In a later analysis, several top co-occurrence clusters were reported to appear linked to parvovirus B19, influenza, CMV and Epstein-Barr virus. A further reported finding was that TCR beta sequences accurately predicted the HLA-A and HLA-B alleles for most subjects in the first cohort. A later analysis found that TCR association rates varied across HLA loci, with DRB1 alleles showing the most associated TCRs and HLA-C alleles the fewest. Linkage disequilibrium might explain the correlated functional status among segregating V segments, but an unknown experimental factor could not be ruled out. V-gene and J-gene trimming of TCR beta chains was associated with a missense DCLRE1C variant in a later genetic analysis, and the association was replicated in an independent cohort. The study listed approximately 160 TCR beta chains as associated with cytomegalovirus. Over 15 rarely observed V segments, including chromosome 9 orphons, were excluded from the earlier analysis of about 500 of the donors because counts were too low. A later genetic analysis reported fewer N-insertions in productive TCRs among donors in an Asian-associated ancestry cluster than the roughly 720-donor mean. Most CMV-associated TCR beta chains appeared to be HLA-restricted in a later analysis, and the HLA associations seemed to be driven largely by CMV exposure.

The library was produced with the immunoSEQ multiplex PCR assay. The multiplex PCR relied on a mix of 60 forward primers for TCR Vbeta segments and 13 reverse primers for TCR Jbeta segments. The CDR3 region of rearranged TCR beta genes was amplified from genomic DNA with a multiplex PCR assay. On the Illumina HiSeq System, the amplified TCR beta libraries were sequenced as 87-base-pair reads. Per the source publication's procedure: A later analysis tallied 70 million to 100 million unique TCR beta chains across the 550 to 850 repertoires, and 10 million to 11 million of those chains were shared by two or more donors. Raw reads were error-corrected and collapsed into unique sequences with a nearest-neighbor algorithm that merged closely related sequences to remove PCR and sequencing errors. To assign V, D and J gene segments, CDR3 sequences were aligned to IMGT reference sequences. For a sequence to be retained, a match of at least six nucleotides was required to both a V gene segment and a J gene segment. A rearrangement was called productive if the CDR3 had no stop codons and remained in frame with V and J, and every other rearrangement was called non-productive. CDR3 was defined by IMGT convention, running from the second conserved V-encoded cysteine to the conserved J-encoded phenylalanine. The earlier analysis of a few hundred of the donors excluded sequences that lacked an unambiguous match to a single V gene segment. In an earlier analysis of roughly 500 of the donors, V segments were called functional above 56.7% productive rearrangements and were called segregating when the between-donor standard deviation exceeded 5%. To diagnose cytomegalovirus status from the catalog of TCR beta chain sequences, a statistical classification framework was built. In a later analysis, V and J genes were assigned by comparing TCR nucleotide sequences against IMGT/GENE-DB human TR gene sequences. The TCRdist pipeline was used in a later analysis to assign CDR3 sequences and most-parsimonious VDJ recombination scenarios. A later analysis defined each TCR beta chain by its CDR3 amino acid sequence plus V-gene family, and excluded reads lacking a unique V-gene family. In a later analysis, 450 to 600 highly shared, low-generation-probability nucleotide sequences were removed to address suspected cross-contamination and a sequencing artifact. For each public chain, a later analysis derived a clonal expansion index from normalized ranks of inferred template counts within each repertoire. Generation probabilities in a later analysis came from a VDJ recombination model fitted to out-of-frame rearrangements, and those results were checked against IGoR. In a later analysis, TCR-TCR, TCR-HLA and TCR-CMV co-occurrence was scored with hypergeometric tests, and a repertoire-size bias correction was applied to TCR pairs. To estimate false discovery rates, a later analysis permuted the HLA or CMV assignments 20 times. In a later analysis, co-occurring TCRs were grouped using DBSCAN, with TCRdist sequence similarity added in when clustering inside HLA-allele-positive subsets. Co-occurrence clustering excluded repertoires with fewer than 30,000 or more than 120,000 public chains, plus five with anomalous nucleotide sharing. This is the immuneACCESS table as TCRdb keeps it, with only in-frame sequences that have V and J called. A part of the clones is gone; compared with another copy, unresolved V genes explain less than half, and the rest is unexplained. The V and J calls and the clone size are those of that table, but D and trimming were determined from the DNA. This sample is represented by 120,000 to 150,000 clones; approximately 73% of them were singletons. The top ten clones comprise 1.3% of the sample.

V is reduced by 7 bases and J by 2 bases, leaving a spacing of 13 bases between them. Via the germline V gene, CDR1 is SGHRS and CDR2 YFSETQ. From its cysteine to its phenylalanine, the CDR3 spans 14 amino acids. This entry keeps only the CDR3 DNA: 42 bases, framed from base 1. The cohort consisted of hundreds of healthy bone marrow donors. At the time of sampling, every cohort member was nominally healthy, though immune exposures that went unrecorded were likely present. The donor was CMV seronegative and was included in the group of a few hundred seronegative cohort members. Each donor provided a peripheral blood sample, and peripheral blood mononuclear cells were used for TCR beta sequencing. The Qiagen DNeasy Blood Extraction Kit was used to extract genomic DNA from the blood cell samples. The table lists this clone with a few counts. Its antigen is unknown. No clone much larger than this one lies a single base away; base qualities are absent.

Sequencing was done on a sample of PBMCs. The TCR comes from a woman between 35 and 50 years old in good health and CMV-seronegative. The chain joins TRBV5-1 to TRBJ1-5; a confident D gene designation cannot be given. CDR3 loop: CASALRGGNQPQHF. The DNA is TGCGCCAGCGCCCTGCGGGGTGGCAATCAGCCCCAGCATTTT.